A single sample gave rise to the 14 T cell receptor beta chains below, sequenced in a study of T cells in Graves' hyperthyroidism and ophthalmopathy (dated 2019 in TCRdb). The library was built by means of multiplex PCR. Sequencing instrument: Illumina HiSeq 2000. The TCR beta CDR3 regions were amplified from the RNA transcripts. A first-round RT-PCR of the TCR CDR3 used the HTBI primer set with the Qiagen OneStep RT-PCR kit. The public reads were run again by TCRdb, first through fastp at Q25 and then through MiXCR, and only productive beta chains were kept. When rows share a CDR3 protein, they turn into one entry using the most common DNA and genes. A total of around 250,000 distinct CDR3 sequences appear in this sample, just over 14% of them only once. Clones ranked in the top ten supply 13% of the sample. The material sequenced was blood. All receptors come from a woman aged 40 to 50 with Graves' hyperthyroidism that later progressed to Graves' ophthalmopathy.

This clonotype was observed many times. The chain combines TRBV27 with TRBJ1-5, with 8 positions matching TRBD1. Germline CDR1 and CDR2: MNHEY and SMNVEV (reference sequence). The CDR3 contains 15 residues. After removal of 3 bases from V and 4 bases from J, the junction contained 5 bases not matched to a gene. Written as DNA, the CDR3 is TGTGCCAGCAGTTTGCAGACAGGGGAGAATCAGCCCCAGCATTTT. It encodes CASSLQTGENQPQHF.

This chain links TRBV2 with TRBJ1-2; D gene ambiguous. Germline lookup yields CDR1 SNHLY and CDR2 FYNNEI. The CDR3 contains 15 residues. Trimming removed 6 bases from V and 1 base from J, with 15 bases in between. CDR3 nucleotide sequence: TGTGCCAGCAGCTTCATGTCGCGAATTAACTATGGCTACACCTTC. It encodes CASSFMSRINYGYTF.

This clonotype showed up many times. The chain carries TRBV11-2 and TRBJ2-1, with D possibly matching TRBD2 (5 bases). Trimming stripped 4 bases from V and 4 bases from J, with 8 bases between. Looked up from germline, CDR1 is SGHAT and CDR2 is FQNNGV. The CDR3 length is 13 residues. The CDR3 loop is CASSYTSYNEQFF. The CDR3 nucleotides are TGTGCCAGCAGCTATACTAGTTACAATGAGCAGTTCTTC.

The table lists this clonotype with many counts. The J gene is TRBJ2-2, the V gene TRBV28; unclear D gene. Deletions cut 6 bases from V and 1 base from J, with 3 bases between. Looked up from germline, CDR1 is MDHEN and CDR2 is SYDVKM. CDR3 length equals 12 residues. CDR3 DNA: TGTGCCAGCAGGGAGAACACCGGGGAGCTGTTTTTT. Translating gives CASRENTGELFF.

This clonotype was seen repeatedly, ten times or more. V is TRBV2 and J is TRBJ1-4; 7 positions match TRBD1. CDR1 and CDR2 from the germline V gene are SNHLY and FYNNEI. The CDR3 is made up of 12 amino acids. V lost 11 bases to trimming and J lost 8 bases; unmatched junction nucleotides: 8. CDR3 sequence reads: CAGRGHEEKLFF. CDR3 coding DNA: TGTGCCGGAAGGGGGCATGAAGAAAAACTGTTTTTT.

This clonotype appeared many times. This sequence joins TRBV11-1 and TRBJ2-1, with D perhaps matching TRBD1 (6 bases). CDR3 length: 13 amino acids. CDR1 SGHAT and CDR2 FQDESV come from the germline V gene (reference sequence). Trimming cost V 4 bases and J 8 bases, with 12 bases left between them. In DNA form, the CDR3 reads TGTGCCAGCAGCTCGGACAGTCCCTATGAGCAGTTCTTC. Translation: CASSSDSPYEQFF.

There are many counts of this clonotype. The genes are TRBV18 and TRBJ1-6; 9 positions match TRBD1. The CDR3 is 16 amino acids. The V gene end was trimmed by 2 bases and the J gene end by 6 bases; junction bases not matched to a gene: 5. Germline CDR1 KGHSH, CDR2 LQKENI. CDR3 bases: TGTGCCAGCTCACCATTGGAACAGGGGGCTAATTCACCCCTCCACTTT. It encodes CASSPLEQGANSPLHF.

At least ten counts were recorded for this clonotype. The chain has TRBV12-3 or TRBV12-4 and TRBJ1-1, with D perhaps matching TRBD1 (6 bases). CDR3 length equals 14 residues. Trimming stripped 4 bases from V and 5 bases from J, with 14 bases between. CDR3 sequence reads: CASSWGARYTEAFF. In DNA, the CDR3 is TGTGCCAGCAGTTGGGGGGCGCGTTATACTGAAGCTTTCTTT.

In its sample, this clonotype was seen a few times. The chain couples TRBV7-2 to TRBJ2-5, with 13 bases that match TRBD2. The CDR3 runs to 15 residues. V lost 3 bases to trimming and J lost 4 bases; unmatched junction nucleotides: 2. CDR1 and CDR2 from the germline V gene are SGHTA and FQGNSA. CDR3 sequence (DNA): TGTGCCAGCAGCTTCGGACTAGCGGGGGTAGAGACCCAGTACTTC. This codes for CASSFGLAGVETQYF.

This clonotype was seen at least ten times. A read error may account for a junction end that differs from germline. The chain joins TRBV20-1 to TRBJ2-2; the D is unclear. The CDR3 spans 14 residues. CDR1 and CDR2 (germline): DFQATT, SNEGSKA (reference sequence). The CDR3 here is CSAWESSNSGELFF. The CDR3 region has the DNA TGCAGTGCGTGGGAATCCTCGAACTCCGGGGAGCTGTTTTTT.

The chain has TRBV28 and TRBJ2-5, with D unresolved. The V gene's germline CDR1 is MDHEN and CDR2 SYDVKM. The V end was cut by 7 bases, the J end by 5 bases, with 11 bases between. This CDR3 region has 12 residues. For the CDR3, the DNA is TGTGCCAGCACGAACCGGGCTGAGACCCAGTACTTC. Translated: CASTNRAETQYF.

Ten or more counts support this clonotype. CDR3 region: CASSEGQGVYGYTF. CDR3 coding DNA: TGTGCCAGCAGTGAAGGGCAGGGGGTCTATGGCTACACCTTC. The chain couples TRBV2 to TRBJ1-2, with 7 bases matching TRBD1. The CDR3 extends over 14 amino acids. V lost 1 base, J lost 4 bases, and 3 bases stayed unmatched. Germline CDR1 reads SNHLY; CDR2 reads FYNNEI.

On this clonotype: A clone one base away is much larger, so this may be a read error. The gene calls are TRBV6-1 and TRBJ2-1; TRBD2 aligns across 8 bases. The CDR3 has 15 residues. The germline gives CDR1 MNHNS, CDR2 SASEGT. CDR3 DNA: TGTGCCCGCAGAAGTCCGGGACTAGACTACAATGAGCAGTTCTTC. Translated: CARRSPGLDYNEQFF.

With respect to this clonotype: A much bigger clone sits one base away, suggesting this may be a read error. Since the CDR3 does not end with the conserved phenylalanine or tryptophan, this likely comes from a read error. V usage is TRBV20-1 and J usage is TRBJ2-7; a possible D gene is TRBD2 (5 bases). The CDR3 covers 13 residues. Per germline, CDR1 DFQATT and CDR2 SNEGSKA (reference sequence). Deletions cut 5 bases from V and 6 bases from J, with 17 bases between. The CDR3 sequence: CSAHQTLSGEQYI. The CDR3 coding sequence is TGCAGTGCTCACCAAACACTCAGCGGCGAGCAGTACATC.